This is a list of T cell receptor beta chains from one sample in a study of shared clonotypes between healthy human individuals. TCRdb keeps only in-frame clones here, not all; method: immunoSEQ multiplex PCR. Of about 2.3 million clones in the sample, under 95% are singletons; the top ten hold around 0.38%. The sample consisted of naive CD4+ T cells from PBMCs. These receptors all stem from a man between 18 and 35 years old in good health. Some clones in this sample may be carry-over from other donors' samples. Each CDR3 is given with its conserved first and last residue.

V | CDR3
TRBV19 | CASGPSAAAHQPQHF
TRBV4-1 | CASSQSAGTYFTDTQYF
TRBV2 | CASSDPNTGELFF
TRBV5-1 | CASSPGQAAYEQYF
TRBV5-6 | CASSPLPRGRETQYF
TRBV19 | CASRVPGARPEAFF
TRBV10-1 | CASSESNTDTQYF
TRBV2 | CASSLDRAGGGNEQFF
TRBV5-6 | CASSFGVGQYSNQPQHF
TRBV28 | CASSRTAGGPKTQYF
TRBV5-4 | CASSSRDRGLQNIQYF
TRBV7-2 | CASSPDSSGWETQYF